The 7 T cell receptor delta chains below all came from one sample that was sequenced in a study of γδ T cells in repeated Plasmodium falciparum infection. Flow sorting of PBMC yielded separate Vgamma9/Vdelta2+ and Vdelta2-negative gammadelta T cell populations for bulk repertoire analysis. With CATT, TCRdb re-called clones from the multiplex PCR reads. The sample includes about 57,000 delta-chain clones, 1.7% of them seen just once. Material for sequencing was gamma-delta T cells from blood. The receptors originated from a pool of human donors (malaria-infected and uninfected, not separated).

This clone was found many times. The protein held in TCRdb is that of a much larger clone and does not match this DNA's translation at residue 12, likely because of a read error; the protein shown is translated from the DNA. The J gene is TRDJ1, the V gene TRAV38-2/DV8, with 8 positions matching TRDD3. The CDR3 is made up of 20 amino acids. In germline, CDR1 is TSESDYY, CDR2 QEAYKQQN. J lost 2 bases, V lost 2 bases, and 20 bases had no gene match. The CDR3 loop is CAYRRAGGGYACRGTDKLIF. In DNA form, the CDR3 reads TGTGCTTATAGGAGAGCCGGGGGGGGATATGCATGTCGTGGGACCGATAAACTCATCTTT.

This clone was counted between two and nine times. The amino acid sequence in TCRdb belongs to a much larger clone and departs from this DNA's translation at residue 8, likely a sequencing read error; the sequence shown is translated from the DNA. The chain carries TRDV2 and TRDJ1; the match to TRDD3 covers 9 bases. CDR1 is GEAIGNYY, CDR2 EKD, per germline. This CDR3 region has 19 residues. Trimming took 1 base from V and 0 from J; bases not matched to a gene: 14. The CDR3 DNA reads TGTGCCTGTGACACGGGGTACAGGGGGATACCCCAGTACACCGATAAACTCATCTTT. Residues: CACDTGYRGIPQYTDKLIF.

About this clone itself: The protein recorded in TCRdb matches a much larger clone and deviates from this DNA's translation at residue 15, suggesting a read error; the protein here is obtained by translating the DNA. The chain combines TRDV3 with TRDJ1, with 12 bases matching TRDD3. V lost 2 bases and J lost 0; bases outside the gene matches: 43. The CDR3 length is 28 residues. The V gene's germline CDR1 is TVYSNPD and CDR2 GDNSRS (reference sequence). CDR3 amino acids: CAFGGSSPLGDTGSVCLRIATYTDKLIF. The DNA for the CDR3 is TGTGCCTTTGGTGGTTCCTCCCCGCTGGGGGATACGGGGAGCGTATGTTTACGGATAGCTACGTACACCGATAAACTCATCTTT.

A few counts support this clone. TCRdb's protein, taken from a much larger clone, differs from this DNA's translation at residue 19, likely owing to a read error; the protein displayed comes from the DNA. CDR3 DNA: TGTGCCTTTGGGATGTTGAGCCTTCCTACGGCCTACTGGGGACCCTTAAGGCACGGTAAACTCATCTTT. It encodes CAFGMLSLPTAYWGPLRHGKLIF. This chain links TRDV3 with TRDJ1; 9 positions agree with TRDD2. Assignment of the J gene here rests on matching the DNA to germline, because TCRdb gives none. CDR3 length equals 23 residues. Germline V lookup: CDR1 TVYSNPD, CDR2 GDNSRS (reference sequence). V lost 2 bases, J lost 7 bases, and 38 bases stayed unmatched.

This clone turned up a few times. The TCRdb protein, from a much larger clone, departs from this DNA's translation at residue 23, likely by read error; the protein shown derives from the DNA. This chain uses TRDV1 with TRDJ1; TRDD3 matches at 8 bases. The J gene was missing in TCRdb and was found by matching the end of the DNA to germline. This CDR3 is built from 26 residues. Germline assignment: CDR1 TSWWSYY and CDR2 QGS. The CDR3 is CALGELCFLSSSLAATGGEYTDRLIF. The CDR3 nucleotides are TGTGCTCTTGGGGAACTCTGTTTCCTGTCATCTTCCTTAGCGGCTACTGGGGGCGAGTACACCGATAGACTCATCTTT.

This clone came up a few times. The protein held in TCRdb is that of a much larger clone and does not match this DNA's translation at residue 7, likely because of a read error; the protein shown is translated from the DNA. The V call is TRDV1, the J call TRDJ1; D is unresolved. TCRdb gives no J gene; it was assigned here by matching the DNA to germline. CDR1 TSWWSYY and CDR2 QGS come from the germline V gene. The V gene lost 4 bases and the J gene lost 10 bases, with 7 bases spanning the gap. The CDR3 is 10 amino acids. The CDR3 region is CALGVRRLIF. CDR3 DNA sequence: TGTGCTCTTGGGGTAAGGAGACTCATCTTT.

On this clone: The TCRdb protein comes from a much larger clone and disagrees with this DNA's translation at residue 14, likely due to a read error; the protein given here is derived from the DNA. CDR3 sequence: CALGELSLKGHWGMRNLPLIF. CDR3 coding DNA: TGTGCTCTTGGGGAACTTTCCCTAAAGGGCCACTGGGGGATGCGAAATCTCCCACTCATCTTT. The V call is TRDV1, the J call TRDJ1; 10 positions agree with TRDD3. Since TCRdb gives no J gene, matching the DNA to germline was used here to assign it. The germline V gene has CDR1 TSWWSYY and CDR2 QGS. The CDR3 sequence is 21 residues long. V gave up 0 bases and J gave up 10 bases; unmatched junction bases: 26.